This T cell receptor beta chain was profiled in a study of blood T cell repertoires in COVID-19. Study in general: Collection of acute and convalescent COVID-19 samples took place in the United States, Italy and Spain. Sources were T cells, B-cell-depleted T cells, or PBMCs; the material itself was cDNA or gDNA.

Germline CDR1 and CDR2: LNHDA and SQIVND (reference sequence). V lost 7 bases and J 0 bases, leaving 14 bases between the germline ends. CDR3 length: 15 residues. Method: immunoSEQ multiplex PCR; TCRdb's copy keeps in-frame clones and lacks some. The top ten clones hold more than 0.95% of a sample with approximately 250,000 clones, approximately 88% of them seen once. This clone occurred once. The sample taken for sequencing was PBMCs or T cells enriched from blood (not recorded which). V and J are TRBV19 and TRBJ2-3; D is perhaps TRBD2 (6 bases). The clonotype comes from a woman aged 40 to 49 with acute COVID-19. The chain's CDR3 is CASMRGTTSTDTQYF. The CDR3 bases are TGTGCCAGTATGCGGGGCACGACTAGCACAGATACGCAGTATTTT.